The sequence of this T cell receptor beta chain was determined in a study of blood T cell repertoires in COVID-19. Study details: Researchers got acute and convalescent COVID-19 samples from the United States, Italy and Spain. From T cells, B-cell-depleted T cells, or PBMCs came the material, which was cDNA or gDNA.

The V and J ends lost 3 bases and 0 bases respectively, with 18 bases between them. Germline loops: CDR1 LNHDA, CDR2 SQIVND (reference sequence). The CDR3 runs 19 residues. Methods used by the authors: Amplification of reference gene primers was used by the study to estimate nucleated cell counts. Generated by immunoSEQ multiplex PCR, the TCRdb table keeps only in-frame clones and is missing some. From that table come the V and J calls and clone size; the DNA was used to work out D and trimming. The profile shows about 400,000 clones, roughly 87% of them singletons. Participants reported their clinical history, and cohort assignment relied on those reports.

Input material: PBMCs or T cells enriched from blood (not recorded which). The TCR sequence derives from a woman younger than 30 with acute COVID-19. The genes are TRBV19 and TRBJ2-6; D ambiguous. CDR3 sequence: CASSIRLSLVISGANVLTF. CDR3 nucleotide sequence: TGTGCCAGTAGTATCAGGCTCAGTCTGGTAATCTCTGGGGCCAACGTCCTGACTTTC.